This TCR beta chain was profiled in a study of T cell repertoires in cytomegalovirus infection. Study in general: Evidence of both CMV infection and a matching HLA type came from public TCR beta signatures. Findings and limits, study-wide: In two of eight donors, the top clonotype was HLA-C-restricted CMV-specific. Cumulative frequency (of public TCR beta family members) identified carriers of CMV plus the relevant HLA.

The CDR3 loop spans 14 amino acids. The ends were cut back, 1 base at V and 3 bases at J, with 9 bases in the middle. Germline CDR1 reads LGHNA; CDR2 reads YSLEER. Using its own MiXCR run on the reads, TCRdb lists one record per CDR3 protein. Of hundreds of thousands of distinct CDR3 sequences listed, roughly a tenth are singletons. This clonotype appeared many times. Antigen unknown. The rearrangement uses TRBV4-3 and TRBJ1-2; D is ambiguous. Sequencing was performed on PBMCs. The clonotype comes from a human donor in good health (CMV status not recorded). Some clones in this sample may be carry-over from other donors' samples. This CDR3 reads CASSQARTDYGYTF. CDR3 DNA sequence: TGCGCCAGCAGCCAAGCCAGGACGGACTATGGCTACACCTTC.